This TCR beta chain comes out of a study of T-cell reconstitution after alpha-beta-depleted transplantation in children. To note about this clonotype: What it binds is unknown.

Study-wide results and limits: Reportedly, only several hundred clones from non-depleted graft cells drove alpha-beta T-cell counts at about two months. Where some patients showed high TCRbeta diversity at day 60, it came from recipient T cells and thymic progenitors that had survived. One year post-transplant, T-cell counts and diversity were largely derived from T cells produced anew.

Germline V gene lookup returns CDR1 MGHRA and CDR2 YSYEKL. V shed 1 base and J shed 0 bases, with 13 bases lying between them. The CDR3 contains 17 residues. Unique molecular identifiers were used to barcode this TCRbeta library. MiXCR, run by TCRdb on the PCR reads, gives a single entry per CDR3 protein. The repertoire has some 120,000 distinct CDR3 sequences, 10% of them found once; the top ten carry approximately 36%. The sequencing used PBMCs, collected before TCRalphabeta/CD19-depleted stem cell transplant. The receptor's source is a boy between 2 and 15 years old with acute lymphoblastic leukemia, due to receive a stem cell transplant. This sequence joins TRBV4-1 and TRBJ1-5, with D maybe TRBD1 (6 bases). Here the CDR3 reads CASSQGPTGPSNQPQHF. CDR3 bases: TGCGCCAGCAGCCAAGGCCCGACAGGACCTAGCAATCAGCCCCAGCATTTT.